A selection of T cell receptor beta chains follows, all from one sample in a study of blood T cell repertoires in COVID-19. Measured with immunoSEQ multiplex PCR; TCRdb has only the in-frame clones, and not every one. The sample carries more than 60,000 clones, roughly 80% recorded once. The specimen was peripheral blood. The receptor set was obtained from a human donor in a cohort sampled during active COVID-19. The CDR3 runs from the conserved cysteine through the conserved F or W. Fields, in order: D gene, clone size, V gene, J gene, CDR3 DNA, CDR3 protein. The D gene is left open where the match is weak. For some rows the clone size is stated as once, few or many, or as a class when expanded; others skip it.

d_call: .; clone_size: .; v_call: TRBV15; j_call: TRBJ1-2; cdr3_nt: TGTGCCACCAGCAGAGTCGGGATTCGGGGCTACACCTTC; cdr3_aa: CATSRVGIRGYTF
d_call: TRBD1; clone_size: .; v_call: TRBV6-6; j_call: TRBJ1-1; cdr3_nt: TGTGCCAGCAGAGAGACAGGGATGAACACTGAAGCTTTCTTT; cdr3_aa: CASRETGMNTEAFF
d_call: TRBD1; clone_size: once; v_call: TRBV5-1; j_call: TRBJ2-7; cdr3_nt: TGCGCCAGCAGCCTGGGCCACCGGGACAGTTCCTACGAGCAGTACTTC; cdr3_aa: CASSLGHRDSSYEQYF
d_call: TRBD1; clone_size: .; v_call: TRBV12-5; j_call: TRBJ2-7; cdr3_nt: TGTGCTAGTGGTTCTCAGGGGACAGGGGTTGACGAGCAGTACTTC; cdr3_aa: CASGSQGTGVDEQYF
d_call: .; clone_size: .; v_call: TRBV15; j_call: TRBJ1-5; cdr3_nt: TGTGCCACCAGAAGCGCAGGGTATAGCAATCAGCCCCAGCATTTT; cdr3_aa: CATRSAGYSNQPQHF
d_call: TRBD1; clone_size: .; v_call: TRBV9; j_call: TRBJ1-2; cdr3_nt: TGTGCCAGCAGCCCAACACCCCAGGGGGTTGGGGACTATGGCTACACCTTC; cdr3_aa: CASSPTPQGVGDYGYTF
d_call: .; clone_size: .; v_call: TRBV9; j_call: TRBJ2-2; cdr3_nt: TGTGCCAGCAGCGCGCACCAGGGGGGCACCGGGGAGCTGTTTTTT; cdr3_aa: CASSAHQGGTGELFF
d_call: .; clone_size: .; v_call: TRBV11-3; j_call: TRBJ1-1; cdr3_nt: TGTGCCAGCAGCCTCATGAACTCTGAAGCTTTCTTT; cdr3_aa: CASSLMNSEAFF
d_call: .; clone_size: .; v_call: TRBV6-5; j_call: TRBJ1-1; cdr3_nt: TGTGCCAGCAGTCAGGGTTGGGGCACTGAAGCTTTCTTT; cdr3_aa: CASSQGWGTEAFF
d_call: .; clone_size: .; v_call: TRBV6-6; j_call: TRBJ1-2; cdr3_nt: TGTGCCAGCAGTTACGGAGGACAGATTAGTACCTATGGCTACACCTTC; cdr3_aa: CASSYGGQISTYGYTF
d_call: .; clone_size: many; v_call: TRBV7-2; j_call: TRBJ2-1; cdr3_nt: TGTGCCAGCAGCCTTCTTACTCGTAACAATGAGCAGTTCTTC; cdr3_aa: CASSLLTRNNEQFF
d_call: .; clone_size: .; v_call: TRBV28; j_call: TRBJ2-7; cdr3_nt: TGTGCCAGCAGTTTACATTACGAGCAGTACTTC; cdr3_aa: CASSLHYEQYF
d_call: .; clone_size: .; v_call: TRBV24-1; j_call: TRBJ2-5; cdr3_nt: TGTGCCACCAGTGATTATCAGGGGGGAGGAGAGACCCAGTACTTC; cdr3_aa: CATSDYQGGGETQYF
d_call: .; clone_size: .; v_call: TRBV13; j_call: TRBJ2-1; cdr3_nt: TGTGCCAGCAGCTTAGCAGGGTATTACAATGAGCAGTTCTTC; cdr3_aa: CASSLAGYYNEQFF
d_call: .; clone_size: .; v_call: TRBV7-2; j_call: TRBJ2-7; cdr3_nt: TGTGCCAGCAGCCTTCCGGGGTTCGCCGAGCAGTACTTC; cdr3_aa: CASSLPGFAEQYF
d_call: TRBD2; clone_size: .; v_call: TRBV3-1/TRBV3-2; j_call: TRBJ2-5; cdr3_nt: TGTGCCAGCAGCCAAGAGAAGACGTCCGTAGCGGGAGAGACCCAGTACTTC; cdr3_aa: CASSQEKTSVAGETQYF
d_call: .; clone_size: .; v_call: TRBV28; j_call: TRBJ1-5; cdr3_nt: TGTGCCAGCAGTTTAGGAGAGTATAGCAATCAGCCCCAGCATTTT; cdr3_aa: CASSLGEYSNQPQHF
d_call: .; clone_size: .; v_call: TRBV18; j_call: TRBJ2-7; cdr3_nt: TGTGCCAGCTCACCTCCCCCAGGGGTCGAGCAGTACTTC; cdr3_aa: CASSPPPGVEQYF
d_call: .; clone_size: .; v_call: TRBV5-1; j_call: TRBJ2-5; cdr3_nt: TGCGCCAGCACCTTCACGAGACAGGGACGGAGGGGGACCCAGTACTTC; cdr3_aa: CASTFTRQGRRGTQYF